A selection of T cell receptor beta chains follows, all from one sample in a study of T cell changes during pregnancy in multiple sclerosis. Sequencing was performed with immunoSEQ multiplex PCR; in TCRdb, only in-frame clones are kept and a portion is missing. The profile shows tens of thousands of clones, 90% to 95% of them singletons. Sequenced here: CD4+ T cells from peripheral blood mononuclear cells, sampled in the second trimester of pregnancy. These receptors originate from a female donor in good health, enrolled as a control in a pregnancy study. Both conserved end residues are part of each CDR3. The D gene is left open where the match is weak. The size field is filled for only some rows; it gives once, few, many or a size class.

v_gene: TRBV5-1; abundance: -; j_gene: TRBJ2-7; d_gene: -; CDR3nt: TGCGCCAGCAGTGTGGGGCGACTAGGTACCTACGAGCAGTACTTC; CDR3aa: CASSVGRLGTYEQYF
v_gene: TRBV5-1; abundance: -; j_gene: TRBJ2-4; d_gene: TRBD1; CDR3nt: TGCGCCAGCAGCTTGGAGGCGACGGGACAGAGGACCAAAAACATTCAGTACTTC; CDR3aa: CASSLEATGQRTKNIQYF
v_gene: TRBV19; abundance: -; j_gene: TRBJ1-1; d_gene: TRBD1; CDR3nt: TGTGCCAGTACCTCAGACAGGGGGCGCCGGATGAACACTGAAGCTTTCTTT; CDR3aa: CASTSDRGRRMNTEAFF
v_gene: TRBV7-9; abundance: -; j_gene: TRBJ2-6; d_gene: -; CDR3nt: TGTGCCAGCAGCTTAGTTTCTGCCAACGTCCTGACTTTC; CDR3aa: CASSLVSANVLTF
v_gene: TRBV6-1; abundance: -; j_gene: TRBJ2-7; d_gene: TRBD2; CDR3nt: TGTGCCAGCGTTCTGGGGGGAGGGGAGCAGTACTTC; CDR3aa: CASVLGGGEQYF
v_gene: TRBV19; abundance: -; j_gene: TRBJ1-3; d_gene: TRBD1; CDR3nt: TGTGCCAGTAGGAAACAGGGGACTTACGGCTCTGGAAACACCATATATTTT; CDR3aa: CASRKQGTYGSGNTIYF
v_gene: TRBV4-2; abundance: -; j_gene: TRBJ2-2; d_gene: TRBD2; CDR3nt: TGTGCCAGCAGCTCCAGACTAGCGGGGGGGCCTAACGGGGAGCTGTTTTTT; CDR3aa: CASSSRLAGGPNGELFF
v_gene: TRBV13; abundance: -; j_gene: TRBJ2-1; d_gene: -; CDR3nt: TGTGCCAGCAGCTTAGGGGGAGGTCCCTACAATGAGCAGTTCTTC; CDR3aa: CASSLGGGPYNEQFF
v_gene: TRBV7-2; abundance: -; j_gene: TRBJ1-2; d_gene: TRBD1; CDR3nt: TGTGCCAGCAGCTCCCCGGGACAGGGCTTCTATGGCTACACCTTC; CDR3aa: CASSSPGQGFYGYTF
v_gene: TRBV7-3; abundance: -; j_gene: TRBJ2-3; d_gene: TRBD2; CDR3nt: TGTGCCAGCAGCGGCGGACTAGCGGGGGGGCCGAATACGCAGTATTTT; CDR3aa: CASSGGLAGGPNTQYF
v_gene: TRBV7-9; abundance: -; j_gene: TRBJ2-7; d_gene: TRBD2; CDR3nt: TGTGCCAGCAGCTTGGAGGGACTACCAACCTACGAGCAGTACTTC; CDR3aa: CASSLEGLPTYEQYF
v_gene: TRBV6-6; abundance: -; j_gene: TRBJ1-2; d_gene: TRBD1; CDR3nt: TGTGCCAGCAGTTACTCGAGGCAGGGGGCAGGCGGCTACACCTTC; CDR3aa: CASSYSRQGAGGYTF
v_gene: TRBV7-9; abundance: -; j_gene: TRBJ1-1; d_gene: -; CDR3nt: TGTGCCAGCAGCTCCAAGTCGGGGTCGCCCCGGAACACTGAAGCTTTCTTT; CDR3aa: CASSSKSGSPRNTEAFF
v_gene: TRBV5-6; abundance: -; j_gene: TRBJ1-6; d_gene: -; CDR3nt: TGTGCCAGCAGCTTGTGGCGGGGTTCGGTCTCACCCCTCCACTTT; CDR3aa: CASSLWRGSVSPLHF
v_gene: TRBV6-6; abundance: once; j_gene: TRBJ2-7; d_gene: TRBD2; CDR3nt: TGTGCCAGCAGTTACTCGGATACGGGGGGCTACGAGCAGTACTTC; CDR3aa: CASSYSDTGGYEQYF
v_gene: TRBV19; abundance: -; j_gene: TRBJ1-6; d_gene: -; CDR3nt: TGTGCCAGTAGTGTCCCGGGAGCCCCAGGTTTACCCCTCCACTTT; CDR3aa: CASSVPGAPGLPLHF
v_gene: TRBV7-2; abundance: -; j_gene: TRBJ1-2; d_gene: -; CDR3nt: TGTGCCAGCAGCTTAAGCGTCTATGGCTACACCTTC; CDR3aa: CASSLSVYGYTF
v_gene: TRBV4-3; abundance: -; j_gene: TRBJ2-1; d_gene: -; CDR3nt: TGCGCCAGCAGCCAAGATATGGCGGGGCCCAAATACAATGAGCAGTTCTTC; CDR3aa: CASSQDMAGPKYNEQFF
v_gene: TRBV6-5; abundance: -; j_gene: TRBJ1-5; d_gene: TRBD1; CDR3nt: TGTGCCAGCAGTTCGATACGACAGGGCAATGGGCCCCAGCATTTT; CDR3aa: CASSSIRQGNGPQHF
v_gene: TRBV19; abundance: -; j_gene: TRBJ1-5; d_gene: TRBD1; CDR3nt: TGTGCCAGTAGTAGTCCGGGACAGGTGAGGGATCAGCCCCAGCATTTT; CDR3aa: CASSSPGQVRDQPQHF
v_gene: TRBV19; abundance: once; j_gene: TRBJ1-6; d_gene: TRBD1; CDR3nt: TGTGCCAGTAGGGACAGGGGGCCGGGGAATTCACCCCTCCACTTT; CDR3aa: CASRDRGPGNSPLHF
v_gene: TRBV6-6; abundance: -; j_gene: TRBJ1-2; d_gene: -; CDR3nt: TGTGCCAGCATTTTCGACAGCACTAACTATGGCTACACCTTC; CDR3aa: CASIFDSTNYGYTF
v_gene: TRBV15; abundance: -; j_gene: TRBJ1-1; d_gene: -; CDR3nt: TGTGCCACCAGCAGAGATCAATTGAGAGCTTTCTTT; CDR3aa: CATSRDQLRAFF
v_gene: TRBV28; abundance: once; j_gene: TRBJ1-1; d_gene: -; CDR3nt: TGTGCCAGCACCGTGGGGGGGGCGCTCGGGGCCACTGAAGCTTTCTTT; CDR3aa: CASTVGGALGATEAFF
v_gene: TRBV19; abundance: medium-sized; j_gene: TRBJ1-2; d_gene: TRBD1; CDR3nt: TGTGCCAGTAGTAGGACAGGGGAAGCTAACTATGGCTACACCTTC; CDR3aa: CASSRTGEANYGYTF
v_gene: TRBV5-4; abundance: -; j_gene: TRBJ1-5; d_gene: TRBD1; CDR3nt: TGTGCCAGCAGCTTGGACGGGGACAGGGCAATCAAGCCCCAGCATTTT; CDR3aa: CASSLDGDRAIKPQHF
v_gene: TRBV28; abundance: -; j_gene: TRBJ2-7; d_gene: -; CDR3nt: TGTGCCAGCAGTTTAGGAGGGGCGCCCCACGAGCAGTACTTC; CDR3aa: CASSLGGAPHEQYF
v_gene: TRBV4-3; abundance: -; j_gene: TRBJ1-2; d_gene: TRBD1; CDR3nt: TGCGCCAGCAGCCAAGTGGGGACAGGTCACCGCGGAAATGGCTACACCTTC; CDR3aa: CASSQVGTGHRGNGYTF
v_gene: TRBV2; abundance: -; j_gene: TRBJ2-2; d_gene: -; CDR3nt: TGTGCCAGCAGTGTTCGGGCGAACACCGGGGAGCTGTTTTTT; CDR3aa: CASSVRANTGELFF
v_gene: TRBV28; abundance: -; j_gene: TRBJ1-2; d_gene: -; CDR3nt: TGTGCCAGCAGTTCCAGGGCTGGCTACACCTTC; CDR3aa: CASSSRAGYTF
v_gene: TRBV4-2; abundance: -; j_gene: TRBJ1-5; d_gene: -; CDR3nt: TGTGCCAGCAGCCAAGATTTTCGGGGAGGGCAGCCCCAGCATTTT; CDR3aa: CASSQDFRGGQPQHF
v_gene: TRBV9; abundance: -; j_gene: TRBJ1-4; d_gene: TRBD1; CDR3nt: TGTGCCAGCAGCGTAGGGACAGGGAATGAAAAACTGTTTTTT; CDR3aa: CASSVGTGNEKLFF
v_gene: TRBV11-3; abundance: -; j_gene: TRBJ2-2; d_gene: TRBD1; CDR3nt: TGTGCCAGCAGCTCCAGGACAGGGTGGGGTAGCGGGGAGCTGTTTTTT; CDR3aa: CASSSRTGWGSGELFF
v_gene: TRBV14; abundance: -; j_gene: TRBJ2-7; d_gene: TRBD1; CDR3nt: TGTGCCAGCAGCCAAGGAGGGACAGGGCCCTACGAGCAGTACTTC; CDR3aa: CASSQGGTGPYEQYF